The rows below give T cell receptor beta chains drawn from one sample of a study of cytomegalovirus exposure and HLA in healthy donors. Some clones are missing from TCRdb's copy, which holds only in-frame ones; the method was immunoSEQ multiplex PCR. This table holds some 140,000 clones, over 65% found once. Sequencing was performed on PBMCs. The source of these receptors is a young man in good health and CMV-seronegative. Both conserved end residues are part of each CDR3. Clone sizes are given selectively: once, few, many, or a class where the clone is expanded.

V gene	J gene	clone size	CDR3 protein
TRBV27	TRBJ1-1	few	CASRGQMDTEAFF
TRBV7-3	TRBJ2-6	.	CASSPQRTDNSGANVLTF
TRBV7-8	TRBJ2-2	.	CASSLGTGTGELFF
TRBV27	TRBJ2-7	.	CASSSPDRGAYEQYF
TRBV28	TRBJ2-2	.	CASSSGTGFGGELFF
TRBV5-5	TRBJ2-7	.	CASSIEGQTYEQYF
TRBV7-2	TRBJ1-5	.	CASTLRVGNQPQHF
TRBV29-1	TRBJ2-1	.	CSVAGQEQFF
TRBV28	TRBJ1-1	.	CASSLLAVNTEAFF
TRBV18	TRBJ2-7	once	CASSPGTGGSYEQYF
TRBV19	TRBJ1-2	.	CASSINSHGGYTF
TRBV15	TRBJ2-2	.	CATSRRVADTGELFF
TRBV4-2	TRBJ1-1	.	CASSQAAGGRMNTEAFF
TRBV2	TRBJ1-4	.	CASREDRGHEKLFF
TRBV29-1	TRBJ2-6	.	CSVGQGSSGANVLTF
TRBV6-1	TRBJ2-5	.	CVSSGGTSGQETQYF
TRBV7-9	TRBJ1-2	.	CASSILTGGNGYTF
TRBV28	TRBJ2-7	.	CASSTGETISYEQYF
TRBV10-3	TRBJ2-5	.	CAISVGGGGETQYF
TRBV29-1	TRBJ2-5	.	CSVEDQWGEGVTQYF
TRBV5-4	TRBJ2-7	few	CASSRLDGDYEQYF
TRBV5-6	TRBJ2-5	.	CASSLTVQQETQYF
TRBV6-1	TRBJ2-3	few	CASSVVLGLAGDF
TRBV4-2	TRBJ1-6	once	CASSQALTADNSPLNF
TRBV10-1	TRBJ2-1	.	CASRGLNEQFF
TRBV5-6	TRBJ1-2	.	CASSRPDSYYGYTF
TRBV19	TRBJ2-4	.	CASSIQGAENIQYF